The 9 T cell receptor beta chains in this list originate from one sample, sequenced in a study of molecular identifiers for immune sequencing clone quantification. Using its own MiXCR run on the PCR reads, TCRdb lists one record per CDR3 protein. In the table there are some 93,000 distinct CDR3 sequences, roughly 23% of which are singletons. The sequenced sample was naive CD8+ T cells from blood, with Jurkat cell RNA spiked in. The subset: FACS-sorted CD8+CD4-CCR7+CD45RA+ naive T cells. The origin of the receptors is a human donor in good health. Some libraries in this study had Jurkat cell RNA spiked in.

V gene TRBV29-1 combines with J gene TRBJ1-1; maybe TRBD1 (5 bases). CDR3 length equals 11 residues. Germline assignment: CDR1 SQVTM and CDR2 ANQGSEA. V was trimmed by 5 bases and J by 6 bases, leaving 10 bases between them. The CDR3 protein is CSVHTGSEAFF. The CDR3, as DNA: TGCAGCGTTCATACAGGATCTGAAGCTTTCTTT. The variable domain in full, completed from reference TRBV29-1 and TRBJ1-1, reads SAVISQKPSRDICQRGTSLTIQCQVDSQVTMMFWYRQQPGQSLTLIATANQGSEATYESGFVIDKFPISRPNLTFSTLTVSNMSPEDSSIYLCSVHTGSEAFFGQGTRLTVV.

This clonotype was seen at least ten times. This chain joins TRBV28 and TRBJ1-1; D is unclear. In germline, CDR1 is MDHEN, CDR2 SYDVKM. This CDR3 comprises 13 residues. Trimming shortened V by 5 bases and J by 2 bases, and 9 bases separated the two germline ends. The CDR3 reads CASSTRLNTEAFF. The CDR3, as DNA: TGTGCCAGCAGTACCAGGTTAAACACTGAAGCTTTCTTT.

There are many counts of this clonotype. The CDR3 is CASSEQAAVYEQYF. DNA of the CDR3: TGTGCCAGCAGTGAGCAGGCCGCGGTATACGAGCAGTACTTC. The V and J genes are TRBV2 and TRBJ2-7, with D uncertain. The CDR3 runs to 14 residues. Trimming stripped 3 bases from V and 4 bases from J, with 13 bases between. Per germline, CDR1 SNHLY and CDR2 FYNNEI.

This clonotype has just a few counts. This chain uses TRBV30 with TRBJ2-1, with 9 bases that match TRBD2. Germline loops: CDR1 GTSNPN, CDR2 SVGIG (reference sequence). With 8 bases clipped from V and 6 bases from J, the junction kept 8 bases outside the gene matches. CDR3 length: 13 amino acids. CDR3 in amino acids: CAGGGLALNEQFF. For the CDR3, the DNA is TGTGCCGGGGGGGGACTAGCCCTCAATGAGCAGTTCTTC.

About this clonotype: This may come from a read error, since a much larger clone is one base off. The CDR3 ends on some other residue instead of the conserved phenylalanine or tryptophan, so this is likely a read error. The CDR3 sequence is CASSVFGGGAADTQYS. The CDR3 nucleotides read TGTGCCAGCAGCGTTTTTGGCGGGGGGGCTGCCGATACGCAGTATTCT. The rearrangement uses TRBV9 and TRBJ2-3, with 9 bases aligning to TRBD2. Trimming cost V 2 bases and J 6 bases; bases outside gene matches: 10. From germline, CDR1 is SGDLS and CDR2 YYNGEE. The CDR3 has 16 residues.

A remark on this clonotype: A much larger clone sits a single nucleotide away, making a read error possible. The gene calls are TRBV7-6 and TRBJ2-5; D is uncertain. Germline V gene lookup returns CDR1 SGHVS and CDR2 FNYEAQ. This CDR3 has 13 amino acids. In DNA form, the CDR3 reads TGTGTCAGCAGCTTAGCTAATGAAGAGACCCAGTACTTC. Translation: CVSSLANEETQYF.

At least ten counts were recorded for this clonotype. V usage is TRBV6-5 and J usage is TRBJ2-7, with 7 bases matching TRBD1. The length of the CDR3 is 16 residues. V shed 6 bases, J shed 1 base, and the junction held 12 bases outside the gene matches. Germline CDR1 and CDR2: MNHEY and SVGAGI. The CDR3 nucleotides are TGTGCCAGCAGCCCCGCTCCGGGACAGCTATCCTACGAGCAGTACTTC. This translates into CASSPAPGQLSYEQYF.

About this clonotype: One base away lies a much larger clone, so this may be a sequencing read error. The chain joins TRBV20-1 to TRBJ2-7; 9 positions match TRBD2. In germline, CDR1 is DFQATT, CDR2 SNEGSKA (reference sequence). The CDR3 totals 15 residues. In nucleotides, the CDR3 is TGCAGTGCTAGAGCCCTCCGACTAGCGGAATACGAGCAGCACTTC. Protein: CSARALRLAEYEQHF.

A note on this clonotype: This may stem from a read error, because a much larger clone lies one nucleotide away. The V call is TRBV5-3, the J call TRBJ1-1; D not resolved. TRBV5-3 is identified as an open reading frame with a role that is uncertain. CDR3 length: 16 amino acids. The CDR3 sequence: CASSATPTNQNTEAYF. The CDR3 coding sequence is TGTGCCAGCAGCGCAACCCCGACGAACCAGAACACTGAAGCTTACTTT.